Included here is one T cell receptor beta chain sequence, with context. Its antigen remains unknown. At one of its ends the junction is not consistent with the germline gene, which may arise from a read error. Generated by immunoSEQ multiplex PCR, the TCRdb table keeps only in-frame clones and is missing some. The data hold 95,000 to 150,000 clones, with roughly 92% observed a single time. This entry comes from a study of T cell responses to AZD1222 COVID-19 vaccine. This CDR3 comprises 12 residues. Germline V gives CDR1 SGHTA, CDR2 FQGNSA. General study points: Only five or six people who got AZD1222 tested seropositive at baseline. The sample set comprised mostly white British donors with more females, and clonal diversity was possibly underestimated.

This chain joins TRBV7-2 and TRBJ2-2; TRBD2 agrees at 8 bases. The material sequenced was peripheral blood, taken on day 0 of AZD1222 vaccination. The sequence derives from an adult in good health. CDR3 nucleotides: TGTGCCAGCAGCTTATGGGCTAGCGGGCTCATTTTT. It translates to CASSLWASGLIF.